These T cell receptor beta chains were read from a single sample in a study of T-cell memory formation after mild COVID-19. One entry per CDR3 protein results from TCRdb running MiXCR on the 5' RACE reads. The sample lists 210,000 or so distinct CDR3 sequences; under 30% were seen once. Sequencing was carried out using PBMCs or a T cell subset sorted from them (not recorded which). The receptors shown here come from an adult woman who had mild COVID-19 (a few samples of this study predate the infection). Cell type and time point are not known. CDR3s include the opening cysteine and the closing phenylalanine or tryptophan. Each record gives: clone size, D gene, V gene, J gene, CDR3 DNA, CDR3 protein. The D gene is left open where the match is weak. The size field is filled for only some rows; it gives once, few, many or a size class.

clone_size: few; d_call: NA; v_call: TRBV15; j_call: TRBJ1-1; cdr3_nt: TGTGCCACCAGGGGCAGATACCTGGTGAACACTGAAGCTTTCTTT; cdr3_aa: CATRGRYLVNTEAFF
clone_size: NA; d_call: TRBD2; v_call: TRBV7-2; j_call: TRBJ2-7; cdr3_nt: TGTGCCAGCAGCTCCTCTACTAGCGGGACTCTCCACGAGCAGTACTTC; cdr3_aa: CASSSSTSGTLHEQYF
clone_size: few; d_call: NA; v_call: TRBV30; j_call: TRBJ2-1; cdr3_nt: TGTGCCTGGAAGCGGTGGGATGAGCAGTTCTTC; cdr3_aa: CAWKRWDEQFF
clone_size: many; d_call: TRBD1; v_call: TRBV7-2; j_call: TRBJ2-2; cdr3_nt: TGTGCCAGCAGCTCGACAGGGGCCGGAACCGGGGAGCTGTTTTTT; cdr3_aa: CASSSTGAGTGELFF
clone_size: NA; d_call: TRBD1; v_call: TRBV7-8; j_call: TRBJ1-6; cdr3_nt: TGTGCCAGCAGCCAAGGACAGGGGGGTTCACCCCTCCACTTT; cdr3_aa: CASSQGQGGSPLHF
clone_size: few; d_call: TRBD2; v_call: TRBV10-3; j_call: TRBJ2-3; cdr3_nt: TGTGCCATCAGGGGTAGCGGGGGCCCAGATACGCAGTATTTT; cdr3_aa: CAIRGSGGPDTQYF
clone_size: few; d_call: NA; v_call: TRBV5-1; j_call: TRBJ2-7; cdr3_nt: TGCGCCAGCAGTGGCAGCGGCCACTCCTACGAGCAGTACTTC; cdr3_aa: CASSGSGHSYEQYF
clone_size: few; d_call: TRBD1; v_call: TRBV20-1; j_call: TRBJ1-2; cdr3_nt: TGCAGTCCGACAGGGAGGACAGGGTTCTATGGCTACACCTTC; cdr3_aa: CSPTGRTGFYGYTF
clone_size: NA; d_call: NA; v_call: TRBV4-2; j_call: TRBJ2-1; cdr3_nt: TGTGCCAGCAGCCAAGCTAACGGGGGAGCCTACAATGAGCAGTTCTTC; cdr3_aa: CASSQANGGAYNEQFF
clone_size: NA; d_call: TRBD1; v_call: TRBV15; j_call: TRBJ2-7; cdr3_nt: TGTGCCACCAGCAGAGAAGCCCCGGACAGGGTGGACGAGCAGTACTTC; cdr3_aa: CATSREAPDRVDEQYF
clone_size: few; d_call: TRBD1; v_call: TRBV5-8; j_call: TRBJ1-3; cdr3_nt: TGTGCCAGCAGCCAAGAGGACAGGGGCTTTGGAAACACCATATATTTT; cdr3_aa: CASSQEDRGFGNTIYF
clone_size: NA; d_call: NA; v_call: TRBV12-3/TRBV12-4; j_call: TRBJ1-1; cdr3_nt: TGTGCCAGCAGTTTTGAGGAGGGTCTTTCGGACACTGAAGCTTTCTTT; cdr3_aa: CASSFEEGLSDTEAFF
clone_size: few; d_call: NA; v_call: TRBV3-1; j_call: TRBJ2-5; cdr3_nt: TGTGCCAGCAGCCCGGACATAGAAGAGACCCAGTACTTC; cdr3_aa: CASSPDIEETQYF
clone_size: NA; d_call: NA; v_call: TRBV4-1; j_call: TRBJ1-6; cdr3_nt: TGCGCCAGCAGCCAAGATCGGGGACGATATTCACCCCTCCACTTT; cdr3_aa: CASSQDRGRYSPLHF
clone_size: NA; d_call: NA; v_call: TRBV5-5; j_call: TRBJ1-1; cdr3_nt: TGTGCCAGCAGCTGGGATGGGCTTGCTGAAGCTTTCTTT; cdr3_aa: CASSWDGLAEAFF
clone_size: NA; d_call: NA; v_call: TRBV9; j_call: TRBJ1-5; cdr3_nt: TGTGCCAGCAGCCTCGGGGACGACCTCAATCAGCCCCAGCATTTT; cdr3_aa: CASSLGDDLNQPQHF
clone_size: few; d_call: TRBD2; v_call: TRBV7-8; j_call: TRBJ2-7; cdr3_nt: TGTGCCAGCAGCCTAGCGGGGGGCTCCACCTACGAGCAGTACTTC; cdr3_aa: CASSLAGGSTYEQYF
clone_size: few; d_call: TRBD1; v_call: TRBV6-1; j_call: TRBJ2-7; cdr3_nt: TGTGCCAGCAGCGATAACCAGCCAGGACAGGGGCCGTACTTC; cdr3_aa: CASSDNQPGQGPYF
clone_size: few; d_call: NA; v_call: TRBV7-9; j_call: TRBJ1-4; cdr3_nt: TGTGCCAGCAGTTCAGGGGATGAAAAACTGTTTTTT; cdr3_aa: CASSSGDEKLFF
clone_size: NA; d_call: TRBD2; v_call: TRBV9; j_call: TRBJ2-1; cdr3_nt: TGTGCCAGCAGCCTTAGCGGGGGGCCCAACAATGAGCAGTTCTTC; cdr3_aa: CASSLSGGPNNEQFF
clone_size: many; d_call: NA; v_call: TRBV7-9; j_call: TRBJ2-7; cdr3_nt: TGTGCCAGCAGCTTCGCTAGCGAGCAGTACTTC; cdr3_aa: CASSFASEQYF
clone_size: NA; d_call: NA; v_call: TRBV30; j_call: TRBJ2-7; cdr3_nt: TGTGCCTGGAGTGTCCCAGCGTTGCTGGACGAGCAGTACTTC; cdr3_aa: CAWSVPALLDEQYF
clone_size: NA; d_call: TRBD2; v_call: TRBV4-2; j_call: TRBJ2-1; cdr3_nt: TGTGCCAGCAGCCAAGATCTAGGCGGAGCGGGAGTCTCCGGTGAGCAGTTCTTC; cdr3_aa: CASSQDLGGAGVSGEQFF
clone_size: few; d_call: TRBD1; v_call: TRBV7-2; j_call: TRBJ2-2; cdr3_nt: TGTGCCAGCAGCTTAACACGGACAGGGGTGAACACCGGGGAGCTGTTTTTT; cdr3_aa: CASSLTRTGVNTGELFF
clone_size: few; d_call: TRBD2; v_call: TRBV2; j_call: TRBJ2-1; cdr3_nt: TGTGCCAGCAGGGAGGCGGGAGTCAATGAGCAGTTCTTC; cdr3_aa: CASREAGVNEQFF
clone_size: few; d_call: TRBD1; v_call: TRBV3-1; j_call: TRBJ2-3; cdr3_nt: TGTGCCAGCAGCCAACGACAGGGGGCAGATACGCAGTATTTT; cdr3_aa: CASSQRQGADTQYF
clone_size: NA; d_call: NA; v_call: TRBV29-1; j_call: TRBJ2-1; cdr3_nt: TGCAGCGTTGCCCCTAGCAAGCAGTGGGGTGAGCAGTTCTTC; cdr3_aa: CSVAPSKQWGEQFF
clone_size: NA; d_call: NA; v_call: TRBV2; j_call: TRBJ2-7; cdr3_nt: TGTGCCAGCAGTGAATCCAGGGTAAACTCCTACGAGCAGTACTTC; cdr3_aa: CASSESRVNSYEQYF
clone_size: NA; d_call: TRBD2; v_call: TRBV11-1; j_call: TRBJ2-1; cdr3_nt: TGTGCCAGCAGCTTAGTGGGGGGGGACAATGAGCAGTTCTTC; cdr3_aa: CASSLVGGDNEQFF
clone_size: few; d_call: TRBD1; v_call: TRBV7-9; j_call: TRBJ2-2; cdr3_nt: TGTGCCAGCAGCTCGACCAGACAGGGAAAGAACACCGGGGAGCTGTTTTTT; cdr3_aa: CASSSTRQGKNTGELFF
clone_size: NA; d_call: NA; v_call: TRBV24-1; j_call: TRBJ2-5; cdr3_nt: TGTGCCACCAGTGGTGGAACCTTGTACCAAGAGACCCAGTACTTC; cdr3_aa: CATSGGTLYQETQYF
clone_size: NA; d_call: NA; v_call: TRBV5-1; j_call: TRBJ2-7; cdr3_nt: TGCGCCAGCAGTCCCGAGGACGGGGGGCCTGCCTACGAGCAGTACTTC; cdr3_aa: CASSPEDGGPAYEQYF
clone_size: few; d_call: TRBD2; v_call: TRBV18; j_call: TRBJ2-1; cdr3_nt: TGTGCCAGCTCACCGCTAGCGGGAGCGGTCAATGAGCAGTTCTTC; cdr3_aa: CASSPLAGAVNEQFF
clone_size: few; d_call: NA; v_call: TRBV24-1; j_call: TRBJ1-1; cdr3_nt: TGTGCCACCGCGGGGCCACAGAACACTGAAGCTTTCTTT; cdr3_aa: CATAGPQNTEAFF
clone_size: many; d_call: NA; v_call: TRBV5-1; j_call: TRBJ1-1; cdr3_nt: TGTGCCAGCAGCCTGGGGGGGGGCACTGAAGCTTTCTTT; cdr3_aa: CASSLGGGTEAFF
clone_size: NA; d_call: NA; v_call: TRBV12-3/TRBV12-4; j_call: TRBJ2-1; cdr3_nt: TGTGCCAGCAGCTTGGGTACTCTGGGGGAACATGAGCAGTTCTTC; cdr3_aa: CASSLGTLGEHEQFF
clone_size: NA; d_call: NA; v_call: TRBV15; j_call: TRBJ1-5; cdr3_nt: TGTGCCACCAGCAGAGAGGGAATAGGCAATCAGCCCCAGCATTTT; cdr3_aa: CATSREGIGNQPQHF
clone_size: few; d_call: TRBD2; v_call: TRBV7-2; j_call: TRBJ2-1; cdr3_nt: TGTGCCAGCAGCTTTATAAGCGGGGGAGCCGGGGAGCAGTTCTTC; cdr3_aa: CASSFISGGAGEQFF
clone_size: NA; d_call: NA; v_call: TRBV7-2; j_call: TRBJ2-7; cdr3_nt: TGTGCCAGCAGCTTAGGGGACCTTTTAAACGAGCAGTACTTC; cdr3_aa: CASSLGDLLNEQYF
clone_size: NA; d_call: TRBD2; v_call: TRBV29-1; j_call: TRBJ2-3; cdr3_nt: TGCAGCGTAGGTAGCGGGAGCCACACAGATACGCAGTATTTT; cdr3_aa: CSVGSGSHTDTQYF
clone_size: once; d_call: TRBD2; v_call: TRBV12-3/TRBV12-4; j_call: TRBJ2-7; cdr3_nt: TGTGCCAGCAGTTTCGCGGGAGGCCTCCGCTTC; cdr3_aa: CASSFAGGLRF
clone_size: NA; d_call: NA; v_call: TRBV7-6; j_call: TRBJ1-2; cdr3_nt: TGTGCCAGCAGCTTAGGGGAGGGAGATGGCTACACCTTC; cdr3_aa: CASSLGEGDGYTF
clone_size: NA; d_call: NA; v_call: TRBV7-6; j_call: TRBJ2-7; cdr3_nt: TGTGCCAGCAGCTTTCGGGCAGGGATCGCCTACGAGCAGTACTTC; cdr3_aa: CASSFRAGIAYEQYF
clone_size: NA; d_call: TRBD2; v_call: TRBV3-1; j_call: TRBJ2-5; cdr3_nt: TGTGCCAGCAGCCAGTCGGGACTAGCGGGATACGCGGAGACCCAGTACTTC; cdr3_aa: CASSQSGLAGYAETQYF
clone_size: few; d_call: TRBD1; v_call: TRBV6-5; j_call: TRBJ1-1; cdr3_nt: TGTGCCAGCAGTTGGGACAGGCTCGGCACTGAAGCTTTCTTT; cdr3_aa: CASSWDRLGTEAFF
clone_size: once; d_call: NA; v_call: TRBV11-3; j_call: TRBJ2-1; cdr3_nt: TGTGCCAGCAGCCCCAAGGGTTGGTATGAGCAGTTCTTC; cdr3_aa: CASSPKGWYEQFF
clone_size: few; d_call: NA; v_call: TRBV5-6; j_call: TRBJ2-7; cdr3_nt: TGTGCCAGCAGCTTGGCCCTGCTGGGCGAGCAGTACTTC; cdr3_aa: CASSLALLGEQYF
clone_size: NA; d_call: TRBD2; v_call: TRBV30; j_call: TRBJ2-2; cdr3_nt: TGTGCCTGGAGTGTACGGGGACTAGCGGTCGGGGAGCTGTTTTTT; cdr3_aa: CAWSVRGLAVGELFF
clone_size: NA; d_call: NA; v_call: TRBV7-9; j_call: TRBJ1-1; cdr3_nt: TGTGCCAGCAGCTCCCATGTCCGGTGGCGGGGAGGCTTCCCTGAAGCTTTCTTT; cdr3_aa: CASSSHVRWRGGFPEAFF
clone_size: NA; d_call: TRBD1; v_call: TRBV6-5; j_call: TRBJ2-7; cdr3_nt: TGTGCCAGCAGCCTGACAGGGGACTCCTACGAGCAGTACTTC; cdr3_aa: CASSLTGDSYEQYF
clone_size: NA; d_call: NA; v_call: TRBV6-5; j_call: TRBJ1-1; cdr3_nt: TGTGCCAGCAGTTACGAAGCGAACACTGAAGCTTTCTTT; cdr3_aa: CASSYEANTEAFF
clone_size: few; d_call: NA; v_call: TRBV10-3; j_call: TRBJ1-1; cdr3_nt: TGTGCCATCAGTGAGCCTGAAGGAGGCGCTACTGAAGCTTTCTTT; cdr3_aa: CAISEPEGGATEAFF
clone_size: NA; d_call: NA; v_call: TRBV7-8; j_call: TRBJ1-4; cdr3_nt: TGTGCCAGCAGCCCCCACCTCATCGGGAATGAAAAACTGTTTTTT; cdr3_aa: CASSPHLIGNEKLFF